These 5 T cell receptor beta chains share one sample of origin, sequenced in a study of shared clonotypes between healthy human individuals (dated by TCRdb to the early 2020s). Libraries were constructed by the immunoSEQ multiplex PCR assay. Held by TCRdb, this immuneACCESS table contains in-frame sequences only and omits some clones. Under half of the omission traces to an unresolved V gene where checked; the cause of the rest is unknown. Here the sample has 2.3 million or so clones; 85% to 95% occur a single time. In total, the top ten clones hold 0.35% to 0.5% of the sample. The sample comprised naive CD4+ T cells from PBMCs. What this sample's cell subset or site label stands for: CD45RA+ positively selected. The receptors stem from a man aged 18 to 29 in good health. Some clones in this sample may be carry-over from other donors' samples.

V is TRBV28 and J is TRBJ1-1; 7 positions match TRBD1. V lost 4 bases to trimming and J lost 5 bases; unmatched junction nucleotides: 10. The CDR3 contains 15 residues. CDR1 and CDR2 (germline): MDHEN, SYDVKM. CDR3 sequence reads: CASSSYSTGRTEAFF. The DNA for the CDR3 is TGTGCCAGCAGTTCCTACTCGACAGGGAGAACTGAAGCTTTCTTT.

The rearrangement links TRBV7-9 to TRBJ2-1; TRBD2 aligns across 8 bases. Germline assignment: CDR1 SEHNR and CDR2 FQNEAQ (reference sequence). Trimming at V came to 4 bases and at J to 9 bases, leaving 14 bases not matched to a gene. The CDR3 spans 16 residues. For the CDR3, the DNA is TGTGCCAGCAGCTCTGTTGTCACTAGCGGAGGGTTTGAGCAGTTCTTC. Its translation is CASSSVVTSGGFEQFF.

The gene calls are TRBV7-2 and TRBJ2-3, with 8 positions matching TRBD2. The CDR3 contains 15 residues. The germline V gene encodes CDR1 SGHTA and CDR2 FQGNSA. With V trimmed by 5 bases and J by 8 bases, 12 bases remained unmatched. The CDR3 DNA sequence: TGTGCCAGCAGCCAAAGTAGAGCGGGAGCCCGTACGCAGTATTTT. It yields the protein CASSQSRAGARTQYF.

This sequence joins TRBV19 and TRBJ1-1; a weak D match, TRBD1 (5 bases). The CDR3 spans 15 residues. V was pared by 4 bases and J by 1 base, with 13 bases between. Per the germline V gene, CDR1 is LNHDA and CDR2 is SQIVND (reference sequence). The chain's CDR3 is CASSTEGRPNTEAFF. In DNA form, the CDR3 reads TGTGCCAGTAGTACCGAGGGGCGACCGAACACTGAAGCTTTCTTT.

The chain is built from TRBV30 and TRBJ2-1; a possible D gene is TRBD2 (6 bases). The CDR3 is 12 amino acids. The V gene's germline CDR1 is GTSNPN and CDR2 SVGIG (reference sequence). The V end lost 8 bases, the J end lost 8 bases, and 16 bases lay between the germline ends. In DNA form, the CDR3 reads TGTGCCGGGACTGGCGGCAGGTATGAGCAGTTCTTC. It translates to CAGTGGRYEQFF.